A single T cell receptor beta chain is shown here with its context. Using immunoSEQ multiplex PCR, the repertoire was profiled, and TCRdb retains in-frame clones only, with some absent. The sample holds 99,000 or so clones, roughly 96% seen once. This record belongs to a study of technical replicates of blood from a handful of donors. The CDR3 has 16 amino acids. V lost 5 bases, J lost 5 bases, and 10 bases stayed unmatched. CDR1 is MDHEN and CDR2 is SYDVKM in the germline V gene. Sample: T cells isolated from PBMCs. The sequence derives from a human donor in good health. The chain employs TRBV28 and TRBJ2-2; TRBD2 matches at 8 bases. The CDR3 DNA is TGTGCCAGCAGTGCCGGGACTAGATCGGAAACCGGGGAGCTGTTTTTT. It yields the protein CASSAGTRSETGELFF.